The clone carrying this TCR beta chain was recorded many times. The antigen remains unidentified. The data originate from a study of breast tumors, draining lymph nodes, adjacent tissues. Axillary draining lymph nodes of breast cancer patients supplied the node samples. Findings of the study overall: Tumor TCR diversity was below lymph nodes but above nontumor tissue. Data fit most tumor T cells coming from lymph node, expanding in tumor. Tumor T cell lymph node origin was a supported hypothesis, not proven. Tumor and nontumor repertoires were significantly more similar in luminal-like than in basal-like breast cancer.

Trimming stripped 2 bases from V and 3 bases from J, with 8 bases between. CDR3 length equals 13 residues. The germline CDR1 and CDR2 sequences are MNHEY and SVGEGT. A single record per CDR3 protein comes from TCRdb applying MiXCR to the multiplex PCR reads. The profile shows some 150,000 distinct CDR3 sequences, approximately 20% of them singletons. The sequencing sample was made of axillary lymph node tissue. The V and J genes are TRBV6-2 or TRBV6-3 and TRBJ2-7; D is uncertain. This TCR derives from a female donor with breast cancer. Some clones in this sample may be carry-over from other donors' samples. The CDR3 reads CASSYTQYYEQYF. In nucleotides, the CDR3 is TGTGCCAGCAGTTACACTCAATACTACGAGCAGTACTTC.